The 15 T cell receptor delta chains in this list originate from one sample, sequenced in a study of gamma-delta T cells after stem cell transplantation (dated by TCRdb to 2016 to 2018). Library method: RT-PCR. TCRdb names Illumina MiSeq as the instrument used. TCRdb called clones afresh from the public reads with CATT; identical DNA rows were later merged. In all, the sample holds about 2,100 delta-chain clones, and roughly 1% of those were seen once. The ten largest clones capture around 27% of the sample. The material sequenced was gamma-delta T cells. These receptors were taken from a human donor. It is not recorded whose cells these are; they may come from a transplant donor.

This clone was seen a few times. The protein given by TCRdb reflects a much larger clone and differs at residue 4 from this DNA's translation, likely from a read error; the protein shown is the DNA's translation. V gene TRDV2 combines with J gene TRDJ1; TRDD3 matches at 7 bases. Per the germline V gene, CDR1 is GEAIGNYY and CDR2 is EKD. The CDR3 covers 18 residues. The CDR3 loop reads CACGTVGTGVHPTDKLIF. CDR3 coding DNA: TGTGCCTGTGGCACCGTGGGAACTGGGGTACACCCCACCGATAAACTCATCTTT.

Sample share makes this clone medium-sized. The same CDR3 arises from other DNA sequences in this sample as well. The genes are TRDV2 and TRDJ3; 11 bases agree with TRDD3. CDR1 and CDR2 (germline): GEAIGNYY, EKD. V lost 1 base and J lost 0; bases outside the gene matches: 4. This CDR3 comprises 19 residues. The chain's CDR3 is CACDTVLGDSSWDTRQMFF. The CDR3 DNA reads TGTGCCTGTGACACGGTACTGGGGGATAGCTCCTGGGACACCCGACAGATGTTTTTC.

With regard to this clone: This likely reflects a read error, since a far larger clone is one base away. The sample holds other DNA sequences that translate to the same CDR3. The V and J genes are TRDV2 and TRDJ1; 9 bases are shared with TRDD3. The CDR3 covers 16 residues. From germline, CDR1 is GEAIGNYY and CDR2 EKD. The CDR3 nucleotides are TGTGCCTGTGACACCCTACTGGGGGAAAACACCGATAAACTCATCTTC. It encodes CACDTLLGENTDKLIF.

Remarks on this clone: This likely stems from a read error, as it lies one base from a far larger clone. The sample holds other DNA sequences that translate to the same CDR3. The chain links TRDV2 to TRDJ3; 11 bases are a match to TRDD3. The V gene's germline CDR1 is GEAIGNYY and CDR2 EKD. This CDR3 has 19 residues. The CDR3 protein is CACDTVLGDKAWDTRQMFF. CDR3 sequence (DNA): TGTGCCTGTGACACCGTACTGGGGGATAAAGCCTGGGACACCCGGCAGATGTTTTTC.

This clone was detected only a few times. This DNA's translation and the protein TCRdb lists, from a much larger clone, do not match at residue 13, likely due to a read error; the protein shown is translated from the DNA. This sequence joins TRDV2 and TRDJ1; 8 bases fit TRDD3. Germline lookup yields CDR1 GEAIGNYY and CDR2 EKD. V shed 3 bases and J 0 bases; nucleotides not matched to a gene: 17. The CDR3 has 19 residues. The CDR3 DNA follows: TGTGCCTGTGACCCTATGCCCGCTGGGGGACGAATGCACACCGATAAACTCATCTTT. It encodes CACDPMPAGGRMHTDKLIF.

A remark on this clone: TCRdb's protein for this DNA is that of a much larger clone and differs from the translation at residue 7, likely a read error; the protein shown is the DNA translation. V is TRDV2 and J is TRDJ1, with TRDD3 matching over 10 bases. Germline CDR1 reads GEAIGNYY; CDR2 reads EKD. V was pared by 2 bases and J by 5 bases, with 16 bases of the junction left unmatched. There are 18 residues in the CDR3. The CDR3 DNA follows: TGTGCCTGTGACAGAGTCTCTACTGGGGGATTTGACTTGGATAAACTCATCTTT. The encoded protein is CACDRVSTGGFDLDKLIF.

Worth noting for this clone: TCRdb lists the protein of a much larger clone for this DNA, which differs at residue 8, so this is likely a read error; the protein given here is translated from the DNA itself. The rearrangement links TRDV2 to TRDJ1; D is possibly TRDD3 (6 bases). The CDR3 is 19 amino acids. From germline, CDR1 is GEAIGNYY and CDR2 EKD. V was pared by 6 bases and J by 0 bases, with 28 bases between. Here the CDR3 DNA reads TGTGCCTGTTTTGCCATGGGGGGCACCCGGGGCGAGTACACCGATAAACTCATCTTT. This encodes CACFAMGGTRGEYTDKLIF.

This clone has more than one count but fewer than ten. A read error may explain this, as a much larger clone is one base away. The same CDR3 arises from other DNA sequences in this sample as well. V gene TRDV2 combines with J gene TRDJ3, with TRDD3 identical over 11 bases. The germline V gene encodes CDR1 GEAIGNYY and CDR2 EKD. This CDR3 spans 19 amino acids. The CDR3 coding sequence is TGTGCCTGCGACACGGTACTGGGGGATAGCTCCTGGGACACCCGACAGATGTTTTTC. Protein sequence: CACDTVLGDSSWDTRQMFF.

A remark on this clone: A far more abundant clone sits one base away, making this likely a read error. Distinct nucleotide sequences in the sample also encode this CDR3. The chain links TRDV1 to TRDJ1, with 12 bases aligning to TRDD3. This CDR3 region has 26 residues. V lost 0 bases and J lost 0; bases outside the gene matches: 29. The germline gives CDR1 TSWWSYY, CDR2 QGS. The CDR3 reads CALGELSLAPGDWGILEGLHTDKLIF. For the CDR3, the DNA is TGTGCTCTTGGGGAACTGAGTCTGGCCCCCGGGGACTGGGGGATACTCGAAGGACTACACACCGATAAACTCATCTTT.

On this clone itself: A far larger clone is off by one base, so a read error is likely. This same CDR3 is encoded by further DNA sequences in the sample. The chain recombines TRDV2 with TRDJ1; 9 nucleotides match TRDD3. V lost 1 base and J lost 5; bases outside the gene matches: 16. This CDR3 region has 18 residues. Looked up from germline, CDR1 is GEAIGNYY and CDR2 is EKD. CDR3 DNA: TGTGCCTGTGACACTCTTCACAGTGTGGGGGATAGCACTGATAAACTCATCTTT. Its translation: CACDTLHSVGDSTDKLIF.

Worth noting for this clone: A far larger clone is a single base away, which makes a read error likely. Additional DNA sequences in this sample encode the identical CDR3. This chain joins TRDV2 and TRDJ2; D call uncertain. CDR3 length: 15 residues. The germline V gene has CDR1 GEAIGNYY and CDR2 EKD. The CDR3 sequence: CACDTVGELTAQLFF. The CDR3 DNA is TGTGCCTGTGACACCGTGGGAGAATTGACGGCACAACTCTTCTTT.

About this clone: TCRdb lists the protein of a much larger clone for this DNA, which differs at residue 13, so this is likely a read error; the protein given here is translated from the DNA itself. The chain employs TRDV2 and TRDJ1; the match to TRDD3 covers 13 bases. Germline CDR1 and CDR2: GEAIGNYY and EKD. The CDR3 spans 16 residues. The CDR3 nucleotides read TGTGCCTGTGACACGGTACTGGGGGATACGATCGATGAACTCATCTTT. This codes for CACDTVLGDTIDELIF.

This clone was seen a few times. This is likely an artifact of a read error, given a far larger clone one base away. The same CDR3 is also encoded by other DNA sequences in this sample. The chain joins TRDV2 to TRDJ1, with D possibly TRDD3 on 6 matching bases. The CDR3 has 17 amino acids. Looked up from germline, CDR1 is GEAIGNYY and CDR2 is EKD. Deletions cut 1 base from V and 2 bases from J, with 19 bases between. The CDR3 region has the DNA TGTGCCTGTGACACACTGGGAGATACTGGTTATACCGATAAACTCATCTTT. The encoded protein is CACDTLGDTGYTDKLIF.

This clone qualifies as medium-sized. The sample contains more than one DNA sequence encoding this CDR3. V usage is TRDV2 and J usage is TRDJ1, with D maybe TRDD3 (6 bases). Per the germline V gene, CDR1 is GEAIGNYY and CDR2 is EKD. The length of the CDR3 is 15 residues. Trimming pared 0 bases from V and 1 base from J, leaving 11 bases between. The CDR3 spells CACDTVGGTTDKLIF. The CDR3 DNA reads as TGTGCCTGTGACACCGTTGGGGGGACCACCGATAAACTCATCTTT.

This clone occurred a few times. This DNA's translation and the protein TCRdb lists, from a much larger clone, do not match at residue 12, likely due to a read error; the protein shown is translated from the DNA. CDR3 residues: CACDTVATGDPDTDKLIF. CDR3 DNA: TGTGCCTGTGACACCGTAGCAACTGGGGACCCGGACACCGATAAACTCATCTTT. The chain couples TRDV2 to TRDJ1; 7 bases map to TRDD3. V lost 0 bases and J lost 0; bases outside the gene matches: 12. CDR3 length: 18 amino acids. Germline-derived CDR1 and CDR2 are GEAIGNYY and EKD.